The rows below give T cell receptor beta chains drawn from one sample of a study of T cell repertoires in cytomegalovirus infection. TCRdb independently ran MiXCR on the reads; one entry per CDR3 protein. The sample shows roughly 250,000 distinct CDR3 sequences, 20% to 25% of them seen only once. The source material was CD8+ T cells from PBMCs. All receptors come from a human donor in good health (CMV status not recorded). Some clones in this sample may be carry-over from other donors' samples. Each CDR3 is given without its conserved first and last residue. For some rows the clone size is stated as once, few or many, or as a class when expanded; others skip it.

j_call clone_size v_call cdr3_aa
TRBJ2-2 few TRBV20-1 SARGPRRRNTGELF
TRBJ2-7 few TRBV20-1 SARDLSGTSYEQY
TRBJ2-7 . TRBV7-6 ASSLSAGEQY
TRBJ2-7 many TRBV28 ASTTLRDRVIYEQY
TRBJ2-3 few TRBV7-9 ASSPMTGEADTQY
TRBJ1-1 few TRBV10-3 AISGGQLNTEAF
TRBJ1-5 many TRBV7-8 ASSPPGQGSNQPQH
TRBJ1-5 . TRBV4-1 ASSQEEAQPQH
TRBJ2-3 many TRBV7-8 AGTGGGTDTQY
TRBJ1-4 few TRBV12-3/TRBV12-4 ATSSGSNEKLF
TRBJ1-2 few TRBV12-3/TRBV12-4 ASSSKLNYGYT